One sample yielded the 21 T cell receptor beta chains listed below, sequenced in a study of beta chain features in type 1 diabetes. Study-level results: TCRB CDR3 length was moderately but significantly reduced in all four CD4+ subsets of Type 1 diabetes patients.

No cognate antigen is known for these TCRs. Sequenced material consisted of expressed TCRB transcripts (all of the isolated RNA was reverse transcribed). The repertoire was sequenced with immunoSEQ multiplex PCR; TCRdb's copy has only in-frame clones and lacks some. The profile shows under 400,000 clones, roughly 12% of them singletons. The sample comprised naive CD4+ T cells from blood. The receptors derive from a woman aged 18-29 years with type 1 diabetes.

There are a few counts of this clone. V and J are TRBV30 and TRBJ2-7, with D unresolved. The germline CDR1 and CDR2 sequences are GTSNPN and SVGIG (reference sequence). The V gene lost 0 bases and the J gene lost 2 bases, with 8 bases spanning the gap. The CDR3 is made up of 13 amino acids. The CDR3 sequence is CAWSVIEAYEQYF. Here the CDR3 DNA reads TGTGCCTGGAGTGTCATAGAAGCCTACGAGCAGTACTTC.

This clone was counted a few times. The chain's CDR3 is CSVEDGDRVYTF. For the CDR3, the DNA is TGCAGCGTTGAAGATGGGGACAGGGTCTACACCTTC. The chain uses TRBV29-1 and TRBJ1-2, with TRBD1 matching over 9 bases. Germline V CDR1 and CDR2: SQVTM, ANQGSEA. CDR3 length equals 12 residues. With 0 bases clipped from V and 10 bases from J, the junction kept 3 bases outside the gene matches.

In its sample, this clone was seen a few times. This chain links TRBV28 with TRBJ2-3, with 10 bases identical to TRBD1. This CDR3 region has 15 residues. Germline V gives CDR1 MDHEN, CDR2 SYDVKM. The V gene end was trimmed by 8 bases and the J gene end by 4 bases; junction bases not matched to a gene: 9. The CDR3 DNA reads as TGTGCCAGCCCCCCGGGGACAGGGGCCGCAGATACGCAGTATTTT. Translating gives CASPPGTGAADTQYF.

Only a few counts were recorded for this clone. The CDR3: CASSQSGMLTDTQYF. The CDR3 coding sequence is TGTGCCAGCTCGCAAAGCGGGATGTTAACAGATACGCAGTATTTT. This chain uses TRBV18 with TRBJ2-3, with 7 bases lining up with TRBD2. Germline trimming cut 6 bases from V and 3 bases from J; bases unmatched to any gene: 9. The CDR3 is 15 residues long. Germline loops: CDR1 KGHSH, CDR2 LQKENI.

The genes are TRBV12-5 and TRBJ2-1; D not resolved. The ends were cut back, 1 base at V and 9 bases at J, with 4 bases in the middle. The CDR3 consists of 11 residues. Germline CDR1 reads LGHNT; CDR2 reads FRNRAP. CDR3 amino acids: CASGLGGEQFF. The CDR3 bases are TGTGCTAGTGGTTTGGGCGGTGAGCAGTTCTTC.

The genes are TRBV21-1 and TRBJ1-3. TRBV21-1 is an annotated pseudogene. The CDR3 has 16 amino acids. The CDR3 DNA reads TGTGCCAGCAGCACCCTGACTAACGTCTCTGGAAACACCATATATTTT. It yields the protein CASSTLTNVSGNTIYF.

This clone showed up just a few times. This rearrangement joins TRBV21-1 to TRBJ2-1; the table assigns TRBD2, which was not confirmed against the DNA. TRBV21-1 is annotated as a pseudogene. The CDR3 covers 14 residues. As DNA, the CDR3 is TGTGCCAGCAGCAAAGAAGGTGGGGAGGATGAGCAGTTCTTC. It translates to CASSKEGGEDEQFF.

This clone was seen more than once but under ten times. V gene TRBV10-3 combines with J gene TRBJ1-1; 8 nucleotides line up with TRBD1. The junction had 6 bases not matched to a gene; V was cut back by 6 bases and J by 3 bases. The CDR3 runs to 14 residues. CDR1 and CDR2 (germline): ENHRY, SYGVKD. CDR3 amino acids: CAIRTGVGDTEAFF. The CDR3 region has the DNA TGTGCCATCAGGACAGGGGTTGGTGACACTGAAGCTTTCTTT.

The genes are TRBV9 and TRBJ2-2; TRBD2 matches 12 bases. Trimming cost V 6 bases and J 4 bases; bases outside gene matches: 4. This CDR3 region has 15 residues. Germline V gives CDR1 SGDLS, CDR2 YYNGEE. CDR3 DNA sequence: TGTGCCAGCACCCGGACTAGCGGGGTCACCGGGGAGCTGTTTTTT. This encodes CASTRTSGVTGELFF.

V and J are TRBV27 and TRBJ2-5, with TRBD1 identical over 7 bases. The germline V gene has CDR1 MNHEY and CDR2 SMNVEV (reference sequence). The CDR3 consists of 14 residues. Unmatched junction bases numbered 14, after V lost 9 bases and J lost 7 bases. CDR3 nucleotide sequence: TGTGCCAGTTCGACGGGGACCCAGGGGGTGACCCAGTACTTC. Translation gives CASSTGTQGVTQYF.

The chain couples TRBV5-1 to TRBJ2-7; TRBD2 aligns across 8 bases. CDR3 length: 15 amino acids. V dropped 4 bases and J dropped 4; count of bases not matched to a gene: 10. Germline V gene lookup returns CDR1 SGHRS and CDR2 YFSETQ. In nucleotides, the CDR3 is TGCGCCAGCAGCACGCCGGGACTAGAGTCGTACGAGCAGTACTTC. Residues: CASSTPGLESYEQYF.

The chain couples TRBV6-5 to TRBJ1-3, with D maybe TRBD1 (6 bases). V lost 6 bases, J lost 0 bases, and 12 bases lay in between. Looked up from germline, CDR1 is MNHEY and CDR2 is SVGAGI. This CDR3 spans 15 amino acids. The CDR3 sequence is CASSPQGNSGNTIYF. In DNA form, the CDR3 reads TGTGCCAGCAGCCCCCAGGGGAACTCTGGAAACACCATATATTTT.

This clone was seen a handful of times. The chain combines TRBV7-9 with TRBJ1-2; D is undetermined. The germline V gene encodes CDR1 SEHNR and CDR2 FQNEAQ (reference sequence). The CDR3 runs 13 residues. V gave up 7 bases and J gave up 0 bases, with 9 bases separating them. The CDR3 DNA sequence: TGTGCCAGCACCCCACCAGCTAACTATGGCTACACCTTC. Protein sequence: CASTPPANYGYTF. The full variable domain, with the rest looked up from reference TRBV7-9 and TRBJ1-2, is DTGVSQNPRHKITKRGQNVTFRCDPISEHNRLYWYRQTLGQGPEFLTYFQNEAQLEKSRLLSDRFSAERPKGSFSTLEIQRTEQGDSAMYLCASTPPANYGYTFGSGTRLTVV.

This clone was recorded a few times. The chain carries TRBV4-2 and TRBJ2-5, with a possible D match to TRBD2 (6 bases). CDR3 size: 13 residues. V was trimmed by 5 bases and J by 2 bases, leaving 9 bases between them. Looked up from germline, CDR1 is LGHNA and CDR2 is YNFKEQ. CDR3 loop: CASSSGLQETQYF. DNA for the CDR3: TGTGCCAGCAGCAGCGGGCTACAAGAGACCCAGTACTTC.

The genes are TRBV5-1 and TRBJ1-1; D gene ambiguous. Trimming took 4 bases from V and 3 from J, leaving 10 bases between them. Germline CDR1 is SGHRS and CDR2 is YFSETQ. The CDR3 has 13 amino acids. CDR3 loop: CASSADTDTEAFF. The CDR3 DNA reads as TGCGCCAGCAGCGCCGACACAGACACTGAAGCTTTCTTT.

The table lists this clone with a few counts. The gene calls are TRBV19 and TRBJ2-5; the D gene is possibly TRBD1 (5 bases). With 4 bases removed from V and 1 base from J, the gap between germline ends came to 7 bases. Germline V gives CDR1 LNHDA, CDR2 SQIVND (reference sequence). The CDR3 has 13 residues. CDR3: CASSKQVQETQYF. The CDR3 region has the DNA TGTGCCAGTAGTAAACAGGTCCAAGAGACCCAGTACTTC.

The gene calls are TRBV7-9 and TRBJ2-1; maybe TRBD2 (5 bases). Germline values: CDR1 SEHNR, CDR2 FQNEAQ (reference sequence). V was cut by 5 bases and J by 12 bases, with 20 bases left in between. CDR3 length: 14 amino acids. CDR3 in amino acids: CASSPRTPIVGQFF. CDR3 DNA sequence: TGTGCCAGCAGCCCCCGGACTCCAATCGTGGGGCAGTTCTTC.

The V gene is TRBV2, the J gene TRBJ1-1; D is undetermined. The CDR3 is 14 amino acids. CDR1 is SNHLY and CDR2 is FYNNEI in the germline V gene. Trimming left V 6 bases short and J 4 bases short, with 15 bases between. The CDR3 sequence is CASRPGLEGTEAFF. CDR3 sequence (DNA): TGTGCCAGCAGGCCCGGACTGGAGGGCACTGAAGCTTTCTTT.

This rearrangement joins TRBV6-1 to TRBJ2-5, with TRBD2 as a possible D gene (5 bases). The CDR3 is 13 amino acids. Germline V gene data show CDR1 as MNHNS and CDR2 as SASEGT. Between the trimmed V and J ends, which lost 1 base and 3 bases, there was a span of 6 bases. This chain's CDR3 is CASSEVGKETQYF. The CDR3 bases are TGTGCCAGCAGTGAAGTCGGGAAAGAGACCCAGTACTTC.

This clone turned up a few times. The chain recombines TRBV2 with TRBJ2-7; 14 bases fit TRBD2. This CDR3 is 15 amino acids long. V shed 3 bases and J 2 bases; nucleotides not matched to a gene: 0. In germline, CDR1 is SNHLY, CDR2 FYNNEI. The CDR3 region is CASSEGLAGAYEQYF. CDR3 in DNA: TGTGCCAGCAGTGAGGGACTAGCGGGGGCCTACGAGCAGTACTTC.

This clone was seen only a few times. This chain links TRBV30 with TRBJ2-1; TRBD2 agrees at 11 bases. V dropped 5 bases and J dropped 5; count of bases not matched to a gene: 8. Per germline, CDR1 GTSNPN and CDR2 SVGIG (reference sequence). This CDR3 has 15 amino acids. CDR3 residues: CAWGKTSGMNNEQFF. DNA for the CDR3: TGTGCCTGGGGCAAGACTAGCGGGATGAACAATGAGCAGTTCTTC. The whole variable domain, remainder taken from reference TRBV30 and TRBJ2-1, is SQTIHQWPATLVQPVGSPLSLECTVEGTSNPNLYWYRQAAGRGLQLLFYSVGIGQISSEVPQNLSASRPQDRQFILSSKKLLLSDSGFYLCAWGKTSGMNNEQFFGPGTRLTVL.